Listed here are 20 T cell receptor beta chains from one sample, sequenced in a study of OX40 agonist ivuxolimab in advanced cancers. Assay used: immunoSEQ multiplex PCR; TCRdb lists only in-frame clones, some missing. The sample shows tens of thousands of clones, about 85% of them seen only once. The sequenced sample was CD4+ or CD8+ T cells sorted from blood, obtained in a trial of the OX40 agonist ivuxolimab. The receptors were sampled from an adult with an advanced solid tumor such as melanoma, head and neck, liver or kidney cancer.

V is TRBV27 and J is TRBJ2-5, with 7 positions matching TRBD1. Unmatched junction bases numbered 9, after V lost 3 bases and J lost 5 bases. Germline CDR1 reads MNHEY; CDR2 reads SMNVEV (reference sequence). The CDR3 is 15 residues long. The CDR3 DNA is TGTGCCAGCAGTTTGTCCAGGGGGATTATCGAGACCCAGTACTTC. Translating it yields CASSLSRGIIETQYF.

The chain uses TRBV11-2 and TRBJ2-1, with TRBD2 matching over 9 bases. The CDR3 has 16 amino acids. CDR1 is SGHAT, CDR2 FQNNGV, per germline. The trim removed 2 bases at V and 4 bases at J, leaving 6 bases unmatched. The DNA of the CDR3 is TGTGCCAGCAGCTTAAGGTTCGCGGGGGGGTACAATGAGCAGTTCTTC. Protein product: CASSLRFAGGYNEQFF.

On this clone: Within the sample, other DNA sequences also encode this same CDR3. V is TRBV29-1 and J is TRBJ2-1, with 9 bases matching TRBD2. Germline CDR1 and CDR2: SQVTM and ANQGSEA. The CDR3 extends over 16 amino acids. The trim removed 4 bases at V and 9 bases at J, leaving 16 bases unmatched. CDR3 region: CSVADSGSGGGGEQFF. The CDR3 DNA sequence: TGCAGCGTTGCCGATAGCGGGAGTGGGGGTGGGGGTGAGCAGTTCTTC.

This clone was detected only a few times. The gene calls are TRBV6-1 and TRBJ1-4; no clear D gene. The CDR3 extends over 14 amino acids. Germline CDR1 and CDR2: MNHNS and SASEGT. V lost 2 bases to trimming and J lost 4 bases, with 8 bases between them. CDR3 in DNA: TGTGCCAGCAGTGAAAGGGCGGATAATGAAAAACTGTTTTTT. Residues: CASSERADNEKLFF.

The CDR3 loop is CATSRDMGNEQFF. The CDR3 DNA follows: TGTGCCACCAGCAGAGATATGGGTAATGAGCAGTTCTTC. The chain carries TRBV15 and TRBJ2-1; no clear D. With 0 bases removed from V and 7 bases from J, the gap between germline ends came to 7 bases. This CDR3 comprises 13 residues. Germline loops: CDR1 LNHNV, CDR2 YYDKDF (reference sequence).

This clone was recorded once. The same CDR3 arises from other DNA sequences in this sample as well. The CDR3: CASSVVRTDTQYF. The CDR3 region has the DNA TGTGCCAGCAGCGTAGTTCGCACAGATACGCAGTATTTT. V gene TRBV9 combines with J gene TRBJ2-3; no clear D gene. CDR1 and CDR2 from the germline V gene are SGDLS and YYNGEE. The V and J ends lost 0 bases and 1 base respectively, with 3 bases between them. The CDR3 consists of 13 residues.

The gene calls are TRBV5-1 and TRBJ1-1, with unresolved D. This CDR3 contains 14 residues. V was clipped by 0 bases and J by 7 bases, with 13 bases between them. Germline V gene sequence: CDR1 SGHRS, CDR2 YFSETQ. The CDR3 sequence is CASSLDGGRREAFF. In nucleotides, the CDR3 is TGCGCCAGCAGCTTGGATGGCGGACGGCGTGAAGCTTTCTTT.

This clone appeared a single time. The chain carries TRBV11-1 and TRBJ2-3; 9 positions agree with TRBD2. CDR3 length: 12 amino acids. V shed 5 bases and J 9 bases; nucleotides not matched to a gene: 3. Germline V gene data show CDR1 as SGHAT and CDR2 as FQDESV (reference sequence). CDR3: CASSETSGTQYF. For the CDR3, the DNA is TGTGCCAGCAGCGAGACTAGCGGCACGCAGTATTTT. Filled out from reference TRBV11-1 and TRBJ2-3, the complete variable domain reads EAEVAQSPRYKITEKSQAVAFWCDPISGHATLYWYRQILGQGPELLVQFQDESVVDDSQLPKDRFSAERLKGVDSTLKIQPAELGDSAMYLCASSETSGTQYFGPGTRLTVL.

The chain is built from TRBV6-1 and TRBJ2-7, with TRBD1 matching over 8 bases. This CDR3 is built from 13 residues. Germline V gene sequence: CDR1 MNHNS, CDR2 SASEGT. With V trimmed by 8 bases and J by 0 bases, 3 bases remained unmatched. CDR3 DNA: TGTGCCAGCTGGACAGGGAGCTCCTACGAGCAGTACTTC. It encodes CASWTGSSYEQYF.

The chain couples TRBV19 to TRBJ1-4, with 10 nucleotides matching TRBD1. Germline loops: CDR1 LNHDA, CDR2 SQIVND (reference sequence). V was pared by 5 bases and J by 4 bases, with 1 base of the junction left unmatched. The CDR3 extends over 14 amino acids. CDR3 sequence: CASSGTGVNEKLFF. The CDR3 nucleotides read TGTGCCAGTAGTGGGACAGGGGTTAATGAAAAACTGTTTTTT.

The rearrangement joins TRBV7-9 to TRBJ2-2; 7 nucleotides agree with TRBD1. The CDR3 has 17 residues. V trimming: 2 bases; J trimming: 2 bases; junction bases outside the gene matches: 8. Germline CDR1 is SEHNR and CDR2 is FQNEAQ (reference sequence). CDR3 DNA sequence: TGTGCCAGCAGCTTAACTGCCGGGACAGTTAACACCGGGGAGCTGTTTTTT. It codes for CASSLTAGTVNTGELFF. The entire variable domain, with the rest obtained from reference TRBV7-9 and TRBJ2-2, is as follows: DTGVSQNPRHKITKRGQNVTFRCDPISEHNRLYWYRQTLGQGPEFLTYFQNEAQLEKSRLLSDRFSAERPKGSFSTLEIQRTEQGDSAMYLCASSLTAGTVNTGELFFGEGSRLTVL.

V usage is TRBV27 and J usage is TRBJ2-2; the D is unclear. The ends were cut back, 3 bases at V and 3 bases at J, with 8 bases in the middle. The CDR3 runs to 14 residues. CDR1 and CDR2 from the germline V gene are MNHEY and SMNVEV (reference sequence). The CDR3 DNA reads as TGTGCCAGCAGTTTCGTGCGGCACACCGGGGAGCTGTTTTTT. Protein: CASSFVRHTGELFF.

The chain is built from TRBV10-2 and TRBJ2-4; tentatively, D is TRBD1 or TRBD2 (6 bases each). The V and J ends lost 0 bases and 3 bases respectively, with 15 bases between them. This CDR3 spans 17 amino acids. CDR1 WSHSY and CDR2 SAAADI come from the germline V gene. The CDR3 coding sequence is TGCGCCAGCAGTGAGTCAAAGGGGGGCTCAGGCAAAAACATTCAGTACTTC. Its translation is CASSESKGGSGKNIQYF.

This chain connects TRBV5-4 to TRBJ2-4; 8 bases fit TRBD1. With 0 bases clipped from V and 8 bases from J, the junction kept 7 bases outside the gene matches. CDR1 and CDR2 from the germline V gene are SGHNT and YYREEE (reference sequence). The CDR3 runs to 15 residues. This CDR3 reads CASSLVSGQGDIQYF. CDR3 in DNA: TGTGCCAGCAGCTTGGTTTCTGGACAGGGAGACATTCAGTACTTC.

The chain uses TRBV4-3 and TRBJ2-5; D is perhaps TRBD2 (6 bases). The J call may not be correct, given that the DNA end is closer to TRBJ2-7. Germline CDR1 is LGHNA and CDR2 is YSLEER. The CDR3 has 18 amino acids. CDR3 region: CASSQATSGGDFSYEQYF. As DNA, the CDR3 is TGCGCCAGCAGCCAAGCCACCTCTGGCGGGGACTTCTCCTACGAGCAGTACTTC.

The V and J genes are TRBV4-1 and TRBJ2-4; 9 positions match TRBD2. Germline V lookup: CDR1 MGHRA, CDR2 YSYEKL. This CDR3 is built from 17 residues. V trimming: 0 bases; J trimming: 8 bases; junction bases outside the gene matches: 11. The CDR3 loop reads CASSQEPSSGGRDIQYF. DNA for the CDR3: TGCGCCAGCAGCCAAGAACCATCGAGCGGGGGGCGAGACATTCAGTACTTC.

The rearrangement joins TRBV9 to TRBJ2-7, with no clear D. Germline loops: CDR1 SGDLS, CDR2 YYNGEE. There are 14 residues in the CDR3. Trimming shortened V by 1 base and J by 6 bases, and 14 bases separated the two germline ends. CDR3 DNA: TGTGCCAGCAGCGTAAGCGTCGAAGGTCTCGAGCAGTACTTC. This gives the protein CASSVSVEGLEQYF.

The V gene is TRBV5-4, the J gene TRBJ2-7; D is perhaps TRBD1 (5 bases). Germline CDR1 reads SGHNT; CDR2 reads YYREEE (reference sequence). This CDR3 is 13 amino acids long. Between the trimmed V and J ends, which lost 0 bases and 6 bases, there was a span of 10 bases. CDR3 loop: CASSLARASEQYF. The CDR3 coding sequence is TGTGCCAGCAGCTTGGCCAGGGCATCCGAGCAGTACTTC.

The genes are TRBV6-6 and TRBJ2-7; 7 nucleotides match TRBD1. This CDR3 is built from 15 residues. Per the germline V gene, CDR1 is MNHNY and CDR2 is SVGAGI (reference sequence). The V and J ends lost 5 bases and 3 bases, in that order; junction bases with no gene match: 10. The CDR3 spells CASSTHRGLYYEQYF. CDR3 coding DNA: TGTGCCAGCAGTACTCACAGGGGCCTTTACTACGAGCAGTACTTC.

The chain carries TRBV19 and TRBJ2-3; D remains ambiguous. Germline loops: CDR1 LNHDA, CDR2 SQIVND (reference sequence). Trimming pared 1 base from V and 1 base from J, leaving 15 bases between. The CDR3 consists of 17 residues. CDR3 sequence: CASSIGTATYRTDTQYF. The CDR3 DNA reads as TGTGCCAGTAGTATAGGGACCGCAACCTACCGCACAGATACGCAGTATTTT.